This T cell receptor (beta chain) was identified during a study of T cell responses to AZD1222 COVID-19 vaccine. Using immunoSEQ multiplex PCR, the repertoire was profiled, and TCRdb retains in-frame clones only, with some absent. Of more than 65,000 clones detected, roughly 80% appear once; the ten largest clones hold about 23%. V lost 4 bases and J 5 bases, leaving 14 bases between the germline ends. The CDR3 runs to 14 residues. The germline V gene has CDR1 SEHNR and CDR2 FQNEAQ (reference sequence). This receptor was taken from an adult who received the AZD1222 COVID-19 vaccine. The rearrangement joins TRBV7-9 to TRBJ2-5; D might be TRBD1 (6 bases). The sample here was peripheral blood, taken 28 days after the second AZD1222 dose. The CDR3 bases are TGTGCCAGCAGCTCCACAGGGACCCGGGAGACCCAGTACTTC. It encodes CASSSTGTRETQYF.